The T cell receptor beta chain under discussion was sequenced for a study of shared clonotypes between healthy human individuals. Findings of the study overall: Four donors held about 5% of naive CD4 clonotypes in common.

The CDR3 sequence is 14 residues long. The ends were cut back, 3 bases at V and 8 bases at J, with 16 bases in the middle. The V gene's germline CDR1 is MNHNS and CDR2 SASEGT. Remarks on this clone: Its specificity is not known.

Replicate PCRs for sorted subsets used approximately 190 ng DNA; this equaled tens of thousands of T cell genomes. Libraries were prepared by immunoSEQ multiplex PCR; TCRdb keeps only in-frame clonotypes and omits some of them. The sample shows 2.5 million or so clones, 90% to 95% of them seen only once. Sequencing used naive CD4+ T cells sorted from blood. Subset here: CD45RA+ positively selected. The V gene is TRBV6-1, the J gene TRBJ1-2, with D maybe TRBD1 (5 bases). The TCR sequence derives from a man aged 18-30 years in good health. The CDR3 DNA sequence: TGTGCCAGCAGTGAGCTAAGGCAGGGTAACGGCTACACCTTC. Its protein product is CASSELRQGNGYTF.